These 28 T cell receptor beta chains were all obtained from the same sample, sequenced in a study of regulatory T cells in long-lasting Graves disease. The time point denotes: newly diagnosed GD, antithyroid drugs for less than 3 months. Extracted PBMC RNA gave rise to the TCR library. The authors built TCR beta libraries using iRepertoire HTBI primers and Arm-PCR of CDR3 regions. Using its own MiXCR run on the multiplex PCR reads, TCRdb lists one record per CDR3 protein. The table lists hundreds of thousands of distinct CDR3 sequences, approximately 15% of them singletons. The same data also went into a second study, on T cells in Graves' hyperthyroidism and ophthalmopathy.

The material sequenced was peripheral blood mononuclear cells (PBMCs), taken at new diagnosis, from a patient treated with antithyroid drugs. The receptors shown here come from a woman in her thirties with Graves disease.

This clonotype was seen a few times. The chain joins TRBV13 to TRBJ1-6, with D possibly matching TRBD1 (6 bases). The CDR3 covers 14 residues. Trimming pared 3 bases from V and 8 bases from J, leaving 11 bases between. The germline V gene has CDR1 PRHDT and CDR2 FYEKMQ (reference sequence). For the CDR3, the DNA is TGTGCCAGCAGCTTGTTGGGGGCTGATTCACCCCTCCACTTT. This sequence encodes CASSLLGADSPLHF.

V is TRBV12-3 or TRBV12-4 and J is TRBJ2-7; no clear D gene. V was cut by 3 bases and J by 4 bases, with 10 bases left in between. The CDR3 totals 13 residues. CDR3 DNA: TGTGCCAGCAGTTTTCGTAGGTCGTACGAGCAGTACTTC. Translating gives CASSFRRSYEQYF.

This rearrangement joins TRBV5-1 to TRBJ2-3, with D possibly being TRBD1 (6 bases). V lost 2 bases, J lost 2 bases, and 12 bases lay in between. The CDR3 spans 15 residues. Per germline, CDR1 SGHRS and CDR2 YFSETQ. CDR3 amino acids: CASSFYRDPTDTQYF. In DNA, the CDR3 is TGCGCCAGCAGCTTCTACAGGGATCCCACAGATACGCAGTATTTT.

This clonotype was seen many times. V and J are TRBV28 and TRBJ2-3; D ambiguous. Germline loops: CDR1 MDHEN, CDR2 SYDVKM. The CDR3 contains 14 residues. Trimming took off 4 bases at V and 2 bases at J, with 10 bases between the two ends. The CDR3 loop is CASSSLDPTDTQYF. The CDR3 DNA sequence: TGTGCCAGCAGTTCCCTCGACCCCACAGATACGCAGTATTTT.

In this sample, this clonotype turned up many times. As DNA, the CDR3 is TGTGCCAGCAGCTTCGGGGGCCACCAAGAGACCCAGTACTTC. Its translation: CASSFGGHQETQYF. The chain links TRBV11-1 to TRBJ2-5; D is possibly TRBD1 or TRBD2 (6 bases each). The germline gives CDR1 SGHAT, CDR2 FQDESV (reference sequence). The CDR3 consists of 14 residues. V shed 3 bases and J shed 0 bases, with 8 bases lying between them.

This clonotype was seen only a few times. The chain carries TRBV6-1 and TRBJ2-2; D ambiguous. CDR1 is MNHNS, CDR2 SASEGT, per germline. The V and J ends lost 6 bases and 3 bases respectively, with 11 bases between them. The CDR3 covers 14 residues. CDR3 nucleotide sequence: TGTGCCAGCAGGAAGGGAAGGGACACCGGGGAGCTGTTTTTT. The encoded protein is CASRKGRDTGELFF.

This clonotype was seen ten or more times. The chain couples TRBV6-1 to TRBJ1-1; D unclear. The germline CDR1 and CDR2 sequences are MNHNS and SASEGT. CDR3 length equals 12 residues. The germline V and J ends were trimmed by 5 bases and 8 bases, with 12 bases remaining between them. Here the CDR3 reads CASSTSSREAFF. CDR3 bases: TGTGCCAGCAGTACATCCTCACGGGAAGCTTTCTTT.

The rearrangement uses TRBV19 and TRBJ2-7, with a weak D call TRBD1 (5 bases). V was trimmed by 3 bases and J by 2 bases, leaving 17 bases between them. The CDR3 runs to 16 residues. Germline V lookup: CDR1 LNHDA, CDR2 SQIVND (reference sequence). Written as DNA, the CDR3 is TGTGCCAGTAGTATTGTGGGGCGAAACGTCCCCTACGAGCAGTACTTC. Translation: CASSIVGRNVPYEQYF.

CDR3 amino acids: CASSYHPGQETQYF. CDR3 nucleotides: TGTGCCAGCAGTTACCACCCTGGACAGGAGACCCAGTACTTC. The chain carries TRBV6-2 or TRBV6-3 and TRBJ2-5; possibly TRBD1 for D (6 bases). The CDR3 spans 14 residues. V was pared by 2 bases and J by 5 bases, with 12 bases between. Germline lookup yields CDR1 MNHEY and CDR2 SVGEGT.

The chain couples TRBV30 to TRBJ2-7, with TRBD2 matching over 7 bases. The germline gives CDR1 GTSNPN, CDR2 SVGIG (reference sequence). V lost 0 bases and J lost 6; bases outside the gene matches: 11. The CDR3 is 15 residues long. Here the CDR3 DNA reads TGTGCCTGGAGTGTACCCAAAGACCGGGAGGCCGAGCAGTACTTC. Its translation is CAWSVPKDREAEQYF.

The chain combines TRBV13 with TRBJ2-2, with 7 bases lining up with TRBD1. The germline CDR1 and CDR2 sequences are PRHDT and FYEKMQ (reference sequence). This CDR3 is built from 17 residues. Trimming cost V 5 bases and J 1 base; bases outside gene matches: 10. In DNA, the CDR3 is TGTGCCAGCAGCCGAGTAACAGGGGCCATGAACACCGGGGAGCTGTTTTTT. Its translation is CASSRVTGAMNTGELFF.

The chain is built from TRBV14 and TRBJ1-4; 8 nucleotides match TRBD1. This CDR3 spans 16 amino acids. The V gene's germline CDR1 is SGHDN and CDR2 FVKESK. V was clipped by 4 bases and J by 5 bases; unmatched bases: 9. CDR3 protein: CASSLARGLSNEKLFF. The CDR3 DNA follows: TGTGCCAGCAGCCTTGCCAGGGGGCTGTCGAATGAAAAACTGTTTTTT.

This clonotype was counted many times. The V call is TRBV27, the J call TRBJ2-3; TRBD2 might be the D (6 bases). The DNA end favors TRBJ2-5, so the J call may be wrong. Germline V lookup: CDR1 MNHEY, CDR2 SMNVEV (reference sequence). CDR3 size: 14 residues. The CDR3 DNA reads TGTGCCAGCAGTTTCCGAACCGGGAGTAAGACCCAGTACTTC. Translation: CASSFRTGSKTQYF.

The chain employs TRBV5-1 and TRBJ1-5; TRBD1 aligns across 9 bases. The germline gives CDR1 SGHRS, CDR2 YFSETQ. The CDR3 runs to 15 residues. V trimming: 1 base; J trimming: 4 bases; junction bases outside the gene matches: 3. The CDR3 DNA follows: TGCGCCAGCAGCTTGACAGGGGGCCGGAATCAGCCCCAGCATTTT. As protein: CASSLTGGRNQPQHF.

The chain is built from TRBV7-9 and TRBJ2-2; D might be TRBD2 (6 bases). The germline V and J ends were trimmed by 1 base and 3 bases, with 18 bases remaining between them. The germline V gene encodes CDR1 SEHNR and CDR2 FQNEAQ (reference sequence). The CDR3 extends over 18 amino acids. CDR3 coding DNA: TGTGCCAGCAGCTTAGGGGGCAGCCTAGCGAGAGACACCGGGGAGCTGTTTTTT. It encodes CASSLGGSLARDTGELFF.

On this clonotype: A single base is all that separates this from a far larger clone, so a read error is likely. The chain combines TRBV6-1 with TRBJ1-1; TRBD1 matches at 10 bases. The CDR3 consists of 15 residues. Looked up from germline, CDR1 is MNHNS and CDR2 is SASEGT. The CDR3 DNA sequence: TGTGCCAGCAGAGGACAGGGGGGCTGGAACACTGAAGCTTCCTTT. This encodes CASRGQGGWNTEASF.

The chain combines TRBV18 with TRBJ2-2, with 7 bases aligning to TRBD1. The CDR3 consists of 13 residues. Germline trimming cut 5 bases from V and 7 bases from J; bases unmatched to any gene: 4. Germline assignment: CDR1 KGHSH and CDR2 LQKENI. The CDR3 spells CASSSQGNGELFF. CDR3 DNA: TGTGCCAGCTCATCACAGGGGAACGGGGAGCTGTTTTTT.

The V call is TRBV28, the J call TRBJ1-4, with TRBD1 matching over 7 bases. Per the germline V gene, CDR1 is MDHEN and CDR2 is SYDVKM. The CDR3 runs 13 residues. Losses at the gene ends were 6 bases for V and 11 bases for J; bases not matched to a gene: 9. This chain's CDR3 is CASSQTPTGKLFF. CDR3 nucleotides: TGTGCCAGCAGCCAAACCCCGACAGGGAAACTGTTTTTT.

The rearrangement links TRBV27 to TRBJ2-2, with TRBD2 matching 7 bases. This CDR3 comprises 14 residues. The V segment lost 3 bases and the J segment 6 bases; nucleotides outside the gene matches: 4. Looked up from germline, CDR1 is MNHEY and CDR2 is SMNVEV (reference sequence). CDR3 in amino acids: CASSLSAGAGELFF. The CDR3 DNA follows: TGTGCCAGCAGTTTGAGTGCGGGAGCCGGGGAGCTGTTTTTT.

This clonotype was counted ten times or more. The chain is built from TRBV5-1 and TRBJ1-2, with D maybe TRBD1 (5 bases). The germline gives CDR1 SGHRS, CDR2 YFSETQ. CDR3 length equals 15 residues. V was shortened by 0 bases and J by 2 bases, with 11 bases between the two germline ends. The CDR3 sequence: CASSLETGGNYGYTF. CDR3 bases: TGCGCCAGCAGCTTGGAGACCGGGGGAAACTATGGCTACACCTTC. Filled out from reference TRBV5-1 and TRBJ1-2, the complete variable domain reads KAGVTQTPRYLIKTRGQQVTLSCSPISGHRSVSWYQQTPGQGLQFLFEYFSETQRNKGNFPGRFSGRQFSNSRSEMNVSTLELGDSALYLCASSLETGGNYGYTFGSGTRLTVV.

This clonotype was observed many times. The chain combines TRBV7-8 with TRBJ2-1, with TRBD2 identical over 9 bases. V gave up 0 bases and J gave up 2 bases; unmatched junction bases: 2. The length of the CDR3 is 16 residues. Germline CDR1 SGHVS, CDR2 FQNEAQ. As DNA, the CDR3 is TGTGCCAGCAGCTTAGCGGCGGGAGGGCCCTACAATGAGCAGTTCTTC. This translates into CASSLAAGGPYNEQFF.

As regards this clonotype: The junction shows a germline mismatch at one end, possibly a read error. V gene TRBV12-3 or TRBV12-4 combines with J gene TRBJ1-5; unclear D gene. The CDR3 sequence is 14 residues long. The CDR3 region is CASSLAAGNQPQHF. The CDR3 bases are TGTGCCAGCAGCTTAGCAGCAGGAAATCAGCCCCAGCATTTT.

Only a few counts were recorded for this clonotype. Written as DNA, the CDR3 is TGCAGCGTTCACGGACAAAAAAACATTCAGTACTTC. This codes for CSVHGQKNIQYF. The chain uses TRBV29-1 and TRBJ2-4; tentative D call: TRBD1 (5 bases). The CDR3 loop spans 12 amino acids. The germline V gene has CDR1 SQVTM and CDR2 ANQGSEA. V shed 5 bases and J shed 4 bases, with 9 bases lying between them.

The rearrangement joins TRBV18 to TRBJ2-5; no clear D. Germline assignment: CDR1 KGHSH and CDR2 LQKENI. Trimming cost V 1 base and J 1 base, with 7 bases left between them. The CDR3 extends over 14 amino acids. CDR3: CASSPQLGQETQYF. The CDR3 region has the DNA TGTGCCAGCTCACCACAGCTGGGCCAAGAGACCCAGTACTTC.

J is TRBJ2-4 and V is TRBV30; D not resolved. Germline V lookup: CDR1 GTSNPN, CDR2 SVGIG (reference sequence). Between the trimmed V and J ends, which lost 3 bases and 7 bases, there was a span of 16 bases. This CDR3 comprises 14 residues. This chain's CDR3 is CAWRARWARNIQYF. CDR3 bases: TGTGCCTGGAGGGCTCGATGGGCTAGGAACATTCAGTACTTC.

The rearrangement links TRBV30 to TRBJ1-5; D ambiguous. Trimming cost V 2 bases and J 0 bases, with 14 bases left between them. The CDR3 runs to 16 residues. From germline, CDR1 is GTSNPN and CDR2 SVGIG (reference sequence). The CDR3 DNA reads as TGTGCCTGGAGTAGGACGGCGGCATATAGCAATCAGCCCCAGCATTTT. Protein product: CAWSRTAAYSNQPQHF.

Turning to this clonotype: With a far larger clone one base away, a read error is the likely cause. The chain recombines TRBV6-2 or TRBV6-3 with TRBJ2-3, with D perhaps assigned TRBD1 or TRBD2 (5 bases each). The CDR3 has 14 amino acids. Germline assignment: CDR1 MNHEY and CDR2 SVGEGT. The DNA for the CDR3 is TGTGCCAGCAGTGATGTTGGGGGAACAGGTACGCAGTATTTT. This encodes CASSDVGGTGTQYF.

At least ten counts were recorded for this clonotype. J is TRBJ1-1 and V is TRBV6-1; a weak D match, TRBD1 (5 bases). Germline V CDR1 and CDR2: MNHNS, SASEGT. CDR3 length equals 13 residues. Trimming removed 7 bases at V and 4 bases at J, with 13 bases between. The CDR3 DNA reads TGTGCCAGCATGGGCCCGGGGACCACTGAAGCTTTCTTT. Translated, it gives CASMGPGTTEAFF.